This T cell receptor beta chain stems from a study of CD8 T cells in ankylosing spondylitis. Comments on this clonotype: What it binds is not known.

Study conclusions and caveats: There was a TCR beta motif, made of eight highly homologous variants, that appeared characteristic of ankylosing spondylitis blood.

TCRdb re-called the 5' RACE reads through MiXCR, storing one row per CDR3 protein. The table includes 700,000 or so distinct CDR3 sequences, 15% to 20% detected once. This CDR3 comprises 15 residues. After removal of 3 bases from V and 5 bases from J, the junction contained 7 bases not matched to a gene. Per the germline V gene, CDR1 is LGHNA and CDR2 is YSLEER. This clonotype was obtained from a male donor with ankylosing spondylitis. This sequence joins TRBV4-3 and TRBJ2-5; TRBD1 matches at 9 bases. Sequencing was performed on blood, either unsorted or a sorted T cell fraction (not recorded which). The CDR3 nucleotides read TGCGCCAGCAGCCAGGATGGGACAGGGTCCGAGACCCAGTACTTC. Translated, it gives CASSQDGTGSETQYF.